This TCR beta chain was observed in a study of T cell responses to AZD1222 COVID-19 vaccine (dated by TCRdb to the early 2020s). Some background on the complete study: AZD1222 recipients whose second dose came at about 4 weeks and those whose second dose came at about 12 weeks were combined into one group, since spike-specific TCR depth and breadth did not differ between the two schedules. Trial participants were enrolled into age subgroups of 18-55, 56-69 and 70-plus years, which contained about 160, 30 and 59 TCR-sequenced participants, respectively. TCR sequencing was performed for approximately 240 trial participants, of whom about 200 were given two doses of AZD1222 and roughly 25 were given two doses of MenACWY control vaccine.

General study outcomes and caveats: Participants were mostly white British, with more females than males. The authors suggested clonal diversity may have been underestimated. Reportedly, almost half of the unique spike-specific TCRs recognized epitopes lying outside the regions that are mutated in the B.1.351 and B.1.1.7 variants. The whole spike protein was spanned by vaccine-associated CD4 TCRs, and dominant responses were seen in regions 160-218 and 743-854. No day 14 peak-response samples were available, so repertoires were characterized only after the peak T cell response. Conclusions about previously exposed vaccinees are limited because only five to seven AZD1222 recipients were SARS-CoV-2 seropositive at baseline. After two AZD1222 doses, both the breadth and the depth of spike-specific TCRs were significantly higher than at day 0 and than in MenACWY recipients. The 56-69-year group was small, and its depth increase did not reach significance, likely because of low power.

Concerning this clone itself: Its antigen is still unknown. No per-base quality is available; no much larger clone lies one base away.

From its cysteine to its phenylalanine, the CDR3 spans 13 amino acids. Only CDR3 DNA remains: 39 bases, in frame from the first base. Taken from the germline V gene, the CDR1 and CDR2 loops are SGHDN and FVKESK. Trimming accounts for 7 bases at V and 8 bases at J, while the number of junction bases matched to no gene is 7. In the paper's terms, the time point label means: baseline before first vaccination. Vaccinee samples were obtained from the UK trials COV001 and COV002, which included a single-blind randomized controlled phase 2/3 trial of AZD1222 (ChAdOx1 nCoV-19) in healthy adults. Trial participant PBMC samples were collected at day 0 and day 28 after the second dose for TCRbeta chain sequencing. The CDR3 regions of human TCRbeta chains were subjected to immunosequencing. Regarding the original processing steps: Repertoire TCRs were matched against a reference library of SARS-CoV-2-specific TCRs generated with the MIRA antigen-specificity platform. Breadth was defined as the fraction of unique TCRs that were SARS-CoV-2-associated, and depth was defined as the fraction of total T cells that were SARS-CoV-2-associated. Each spike-specific TCR was assigned to its reactive spike region and to a CD4 or CD8 class using the MIRA data. Log10-transformed breadth and depth values were compared by one-way ANOVA with Sidak's multiple comparisons tests. TCRdb provides this immuneACCESS table in a form limited to in-frame rearrangements. Some clones are lacking; in checked studies, under half of them reflect an unresolved V gene, and why the rest are absent is not known. The D gene and trimming were derived from the DNA, and the V and J assignments and clone size from that table. Here the sample has 150,000 to 200,000 clones; 85% to 95% occur a single time. The top ten hold roughly 10% of the sample.

The sequencing here drew on peripheral blood, taken on day 0 of AZD1222 vaccination. The chain joins TRBV14 to TRBJ1-2, with 10 bases aligning to TRBD1. The TCR comes from an adult in good health. The DNA reads TGTGCCAGCACCCGGGACAGGGGTTACGGCTACACCTTC. The resulting protein is CASTRDRGYGYTF.